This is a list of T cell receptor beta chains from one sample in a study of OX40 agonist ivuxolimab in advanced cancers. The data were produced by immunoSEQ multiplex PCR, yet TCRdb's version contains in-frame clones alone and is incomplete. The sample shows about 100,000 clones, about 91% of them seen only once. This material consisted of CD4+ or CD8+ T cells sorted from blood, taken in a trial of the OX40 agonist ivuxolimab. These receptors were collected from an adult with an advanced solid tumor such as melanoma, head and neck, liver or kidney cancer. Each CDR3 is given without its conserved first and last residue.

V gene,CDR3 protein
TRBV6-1,ASISMNTEAF
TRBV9,ASSVEAGGTDTQY
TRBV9,ASSTSGTRGFGSSDTQY
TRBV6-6,ASRGTGANYGYT
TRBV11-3,ASSQTSGTTDTQY
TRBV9,ASSTRGDTGELF
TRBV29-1,SVAQGASNEKLF
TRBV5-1,ASSLGRGAETQY
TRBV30,AWDSRGEGGYT
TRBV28,ASSQGTHGETQY
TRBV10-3,AISGGGFTDTQY
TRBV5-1,ASSLKEAGSNTEAF
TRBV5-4,ASSLDSLANTGELF
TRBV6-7,ASSYRQGAISYEQY
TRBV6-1,ASSEGRKFTDTQY
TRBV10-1,ASSESQAITDTQY
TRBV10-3,AISESSGTGSWDEQF
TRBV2,ASREIMGGLADNEQF
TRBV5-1,ASSLGAGTGYNEQF
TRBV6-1,ASSPTSFRGTEAF
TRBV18,ASSPAPGAGELF
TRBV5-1,ASSPMTSGSSYEQY
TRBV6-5,ASRDRGDRGQPQH
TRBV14,ASSQGPGRGNIQY
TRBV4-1,ASSQPRGSRTDTQY
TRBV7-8,ASSLANHEQY
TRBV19,ASSLRAASNQPQH
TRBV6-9,ASSMTGANEKLF
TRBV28,ASSLSGAHEKLF
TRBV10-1,ASSESTSGRIKGNEQF
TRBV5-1,ASSLDGTGVFGYT
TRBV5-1,ASSLANREAF
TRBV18,ASSPPALADTQY
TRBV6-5,ASKKGQSFEAF
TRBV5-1,ASSLASQGNYGYT
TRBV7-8,ASSWGRATNSPLH
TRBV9,ASTAGTQGPEQY
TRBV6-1,ASSLRTAPFGEQY
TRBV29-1,SVDGGSYEQY
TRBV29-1,SVRTGTDTQY
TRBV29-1,SRWDGSSGNTIY
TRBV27,ASSPGVGNTIY
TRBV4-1,ASSLGTGETIYT
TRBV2,ASSLTSGGLNYNEQF
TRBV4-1,ASSHQGGGHEQF
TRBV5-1,ASSMEVAGVEQY
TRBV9,ASSVVSTGVGEQY
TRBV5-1,ASSLSRGQGSPLH
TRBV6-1,ASSEPIYPGNNEKLF
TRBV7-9,ASSRSTVDEQY
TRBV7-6,ASSLSGPGGTQY
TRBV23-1,ASSQRSEAF
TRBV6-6,ASSLGDTQY
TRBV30,AWSVLRIEQAFKTGEQY
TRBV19,ASSTDYPETQY
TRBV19,ASSRANYGYT